This is a list of T cell receptor beta chains from one sample in a study of vaccination effects on CD4 cells after COVID-19. Data came from immunoSEQ multiplex PCR; TCRdb stores just in-frame clones and leaves some out. The sample yields over 50,000 clones, 73% seen once. These receptors' antigens are unknown. Sequenced here: CD4+ T cells from PBMCs cultured with HCoV-229E spike peptides, sampled after COVID-19 vaccination. The receptor source for this set is a human donor who received a COVID-19 vaccine. CDR3s include the opening cysteine and the closing phenylalanine or tryptophan. A D gene is named only where the DNA matches it firmly. A clone size is listed for some rows: how often the clone was seen (once, few, many), or a class if it is expanded.

D: TRBD1; V: TRBV29-1; J: TRBJ2-5; size: .; DNA: TGCAGCGCACCGACAGGGGTGCAAGAGACCCAGTACTTC; CDR3: CSAPTGVQETQYF
D: .; V: TRBV5-6; J: TRBJ1-1; size: once; DNA: TGTGCCAGCAGCAACGGGGACCTAATGACGTTTGGGGCTTTCTTT; CDR3: CASSNGDLMTFGAFF
D: .; V: TRBV19; J: TRBJ2-1; size: .; DNA: TGTGCCAGTAGCGGGGGCCATGAGCAGTTCTTC; CDR3: CASSGGHEQFF
D: .; V: TRBV2; J: TRBJ1-3; size: once; DNA: TGTGCCAGCAGTGTGCAGGGGTCAGGAAACACCATATATTTT; CDR3: CASSVQGSGNTIYF
D: TRBD1; V: TRBV30; J: TRBJ1-1; size: .; DNA: TGTGCCTCCACACAGGGGCTGAACACTGAAGCTTTCTTT; CDR3: CASTQGLNTEAFF
D: .; V: TRBV24-1; J: TRBJ2-1; size: few; DNA: TGTGCCACCAGTGAATCTGGGGCAGGGGATAGCAATGAGCAGTTCTTC; CDR3: CATSESGAGDSNEQFF
D: TRBD1; V: TRBV5-1; J: TRBJ1-1; size: once; DNA: TGCGCCAGCAGCGTAGGGACAGGGGGAAACACTGAAGCTTTCTTT; CDR3: CASSVGTGGNTEAFF
D: TRBD1; V: TRBV5-1; J: TRBJ1-1; size: .; DNA: TGCGCCAGCAGCCAGGCAGGACAGGGAGCTTTCTTT; CDR3: CASSQAGQGAFF
D: .; V: TRBV6-5; J: TRBJ1-1; size: few; DNA: TGTGCCAGCAGCAGAGGTGTGAACACTGAAGCTTTCTTT; CDR3: CASSRGVNTEAFF
D: .; V: TRBV27; J: TRBJ2-1; size: .; DNA: TGTGCCAGCAGTTTAAATGCGGCAGTCTCCTACAATGAGCAGTTCTTC; CDR3: CASSLNAAVSYNEQFF
D: .; V: TRBV4-1; J: TRBJ2-3; size: .; DNA: TGCGCCAGCAGCCAAAATGACCCGCAGGGCGGATTTAGCACAGATACGCAGTATTTT; CDR3: CASSQNDPQGGFSTDTQYF
D: .; V: TRBV4-1; J: TRBJ1-3; size: few; DNA: TGCGCCAGCAGCCTCGGAGGGGGAACAAACTCTGGAAACACCATATATTTT; CDR3: CASSLGGGTNSGNTIYF
D: .; V: TRBV4-2; J: TRBJ1-2; size: .; DNA: TGTGCCAGCAGCCAAGAAAAACCCTCGGGCGGCTACACCTTC; CDR3: CASSQEKPSGGYTF
D: .; V: TRBV29-1; J: TRBJ1-6; size: .; DNA: TGCAGCGCGCAGGAAAACTATAATTCACCCCTCCACTTT; CDR3: CSAQENYNSPLHF
D: .; V: TRBV24-1; J: TRBJ2-5; size: .; DNA: TGTGCCACCAGTGATTTTAAAGGACAGACACTCCAAGAGACCCAGTACTTC; CDR3: CATSDFKGQTLQETQYF
D: .; V: TRBV30; J: TRBJ1-4; size: .; DNA: TGTGCCTGGAGTGTAGCCCCAGGGGCGAATGAAAAACTGTTTTTT; CDR3: CAWSVAPGANEKLFF
D: .; V: TRBV19; J: TRBJ1-2; size: .; DNA: TGTGCCAGTAGTCCCTCTCGGCCGGGTCAGGGTTCCGTTTATGGCTACACCTTC; CDR3: CASSPSRPGQGSVYGYTF
D: .; V: TRBV14; J: TRBJ1-6; size: .; DNA: TGTGCCAGCAGCCAAGGGCTGGGAGGGGATTCTTCCCTCCACTTT; CDR3: CASSQGLGGDSSLHF
D: TRBD1; V: TRBV19; J: TRBJ1-6; size: once; DNA: TGTGCCAGTACCTGGGACAGCGAACTTTCACCCCTCCACTTT; CDR3: CASTWDSELSPLHF
D: .; V: TRBV7-2; J: TRBJ1-1; size: .; DNA: TGTGCCAGCAGCAAGGGGCTATTGAACACTGAAGCTTTCTTT; CDR3: CASSKGLLNTEAFF
D: TRBD1; V: TRBV19; J: TRBJ2-5; size: few; DNA: TGTGCCAGTAGTTCACTACAGGGGGCCCCCTACTTC; CDR3: CASSSLQGAPYF
D: .; V: TRBV7-2; J: TRBJ1-2; size: .; DNA: TGTGCCAGCAGCTCCCAATGGACAGCTAACTATGGCTACACCTTC; CDR3: CASSSQWTANYGYTF